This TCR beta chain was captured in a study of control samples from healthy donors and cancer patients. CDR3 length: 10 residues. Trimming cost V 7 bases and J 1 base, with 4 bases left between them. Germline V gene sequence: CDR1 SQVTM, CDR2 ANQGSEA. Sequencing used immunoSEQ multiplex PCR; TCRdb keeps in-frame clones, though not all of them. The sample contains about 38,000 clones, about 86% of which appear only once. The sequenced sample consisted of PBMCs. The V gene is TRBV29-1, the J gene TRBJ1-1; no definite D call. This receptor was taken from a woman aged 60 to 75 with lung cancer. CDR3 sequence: CSATNTEAFF. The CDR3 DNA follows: TGCAGCGCTACGAACACTGAAGCTTTCTTT.